Listed here are 7 T cell receptor beta chains from one sample, sequenced in a study of T-cell memory formation after mild COVID-19. A single record per CDR3 protein comes from TCRdb applying MiXCR to the 5' RACE reads. The sample yields a few hundred thousand distinct CDR3 sequences, 15% seen once. The material sequenced was PBMCs or a T cell subset sorted from them (not recorded which). All receptors derive from a man aged 18 to 30 who had mild COVID-19 (a few samples of this study predate the infection). Cell type and time point are not known.

This clonotype was recorded at least ten times. The V gene is TRBV5-1, the J gene TRBJ2-1; 10 positions match TRBD1. The J segment lost 1 base and the V segment lost 4 bases, leaving 14 bases of the junction unmatched. The CDR3 has 19 residues. Germline V gene lookup returns CDR1 SGHRS and CDR2 YFSETQ. CDR3 region: CASSPVGGQGTLSYNEQFF. The CDR3 DNA follows: TGCGCCAGCAGCCCGGTGGGGGGACAGGGGACATTGTCCTACAATGAGCAGTTCTTC. The entire variable domain, with the rest obtained from reference TRBV5-1 and TRBJ2-1, is as follows: KAGVTQTPRYLIKTRGQQVTLSCSPISGHRSVSWYQQTPGQGLQFLFEYFSETQRNKGNFPGRFSGRQFSNSRSEMNVSTLELGDSALYLCASSPVGGQGTLSYNEQFFGPGTRLTVL.

V usage is TRBV25-1 and J usage is TRBJ2-2; TRBD2 matches 7 bases. The CDR3 consists of 13 residues. The J segment lost 6 bases and the V segment lost 3 bases, leaving 1 base of the junction unmatched. Germline V gives CDR1 MGHDK, CDR2 SYGVNS. This chain's CDR3 is CASSETSPGELFF. The CDR3 region has the DNA TGTGCCAGCAGTGAGACTAGCCCCGGGGAGCTGTTTTTT.

Comment on this clonotype: A read error is possible here, since a much larger clone lies one base away. V and J are TRBV12-3 or TRBV12-4 and TRBJ1-1; possible D gene TRBD1, 6 bases. The CDR3 has 11 residues. V dropped 8 bases and J dropped 7 bases, with 11 bases sitting between them. The chain's CDR3 is CASGGDNEAFF. The CDR3 coding sequence is TGTGCCAGCGGGGGGGACAATGAAGCTTTCTTT.

This clonotype was recorded a few times. V gene TRBV7-3 combines with J gene TRBJ2-5, with a possible D match to TRBD2 (5 bases). V dropped 5 bases and J dropped 5 bases, with 12 bases sitting between them. Germline lookup yields CDR1 SGHTA and CDR2 FQGTGA. The CDR3 is 13 amino acids. CDR3 region: CASSPKAGETQYF. In DNA, the CDR3 is TGTGCCAGCAGCCCCAAGGCGGGTGAGACCCAGTACTTC.

The chain has TRBV7-8 and TRBJ1-5; D is unresolved. The CDR3 is 17 residues long. V lost 3 bases to trimming and J lost 3 bases, with 18 bases between them. Germline V CDR1 and CDR2: SGHVS, FQNEAQ. CDR3 residues: CASSLAPHLYSNQPQHF. Here the CDR3 DNA reads TGTGCCAGCAGCTTGGCTCCTCACCTTTACTCCAATCAGCCCCAGCATTTT.

A few counts support this clonotype. This chain connects TRBV3-1 to TRBJ1-4; D gene uncertain. V was shortened by 3 bases and J by 8 bases, with 10 bases between the two germline ends. This CDR3 contains 13 residues. The germline CDR1 and CDR2 sequences are LGHDT and YNNKEL (reference sequence). The CDR3 reads CASSQRRGEKLFF. The CDR3 DNA sequence: TGTGCCAGCAGCCAGCGGAGAGGGGAAAAACTGTTTTTT.

The rearrangement links TRBV7-6 to TRBJ2-7, with a tentative D call TRBD2 (6 bases). Germline loops: CDR1 SGHVS, CDR2 FNYEAQ. The CDR3 has 13 residues. Trimming left V 1 base short and J 7 bases short, with 11 bases between. This chain's CDR3 is CASSLGGRGEQYV. CDR3 bases: TGTGCCAGCAGCTTAGGGGGCCGGGGGGAGCAGTACGTC.